This T cell receptor beta chain derives from a study of T cell responses to AZD1222 COVID-19 vaccine. This CDR3 contains 15 residues. CDR1 is SGHTS and CDR2 is YDEGEE in the germline V gene. Trimming removed 0 bases at V and 8 bases at J, with 17 bases between. Assay used: immunoSEQ multiplex PCR; TCRdb lists only in-frame clones, some missing. Here the sample spans roughly 120,000 clones, roughly 87% being singletons. The origin of this receptor is an adult in good health. The V and J genes are TRBV5-8 and TRBJ1-1; a weak D match, TRBD1 (6 bases). The sample here was peripheral blood, taken on day 0 of AZD1222 vaccination. CDR3 bases: TGTGCCAGCAGCTTGGCCACCCGGGGGCGAGGGGAAGCTTTCTTT. Protein: CASSLATRGRGEAFF.